Presented here are 28 T cell receptor beta chains from one specimen sequenced in a study of CD8 T cells in ankylosing spondylitis. Using its own MiXCR run on the 5' RACE reads, TCRdb lists one record per CDR3 protein. The sample contains fewer than 350,000 distinct CDR3 sequences, approximately 10% of which appear only once. The sample taken for sequencing was blood, either unsorted or a sorted T cell fraction (not recorded which). These TCRs come from a female donor with ankylosing spondylitis or in good health (not recorded which).

There are many counts of this clonotype. V usage is TRBV5-1 and J usage is TRBJ1-1; a possible D gene is TRBD1 (6 bases). The CDR3 contains 17 residues. Germline CDR1 is SGHRS and CDR2 is YFSETQ. The germline V and J ends were trimmed by 0 bases and 1 base, with 16 bases remaining between them. In DNA form, the CDR3 reads TGCGCCAGCAGCTTGGTTTCCGGGGGCAGGCAGAACACTGAAGCTTTCTTT. This gives the protein CASSLVSGGRQNTEAFF.

The table lists this clonotype with many counts. The chain carries TRBV28 and TRBJ2-1; 11 nucleotides match TRBD2. The CDR3 runs to 19 residues. Trimming cost V 5 bases and J 0 bases; bases outside gene matches: 12. Germline CDR1 MDHEN, CDR2 SYDVKM. CDR3 sequence (DNA): TGTGCCAGCAGTCCCTGGGTAGCGGGAGGGCCGAGCTCCTACAATGAGCAGTTCTTC. Translated: CASSPWVAGGPSSYNEQFF.

Ten or more counts support this clonotype. V is TRBV12-3 or TRBV12-4 and J is TRBJ2-2; D might be TRBD2 (6 bases). The V and J ends lost 2 bases and 7 bases respectively, with 8 bases between them. This CDR3 contains 13 residues. For the CDR3, the DNA is TGTGCCAGCAGTTTATGGGGGGACGGGGAGCTGTTTTTT. It specifies CASSLWGDGELFF.

The rearrangement joins TRBV7-6 to TRBJ2-5, with a possible D match to TRBD1 (5 bases). The CDR3 extends over 14 amino acids. Trimming stripped 2 bases from V and 2 bases from J, with 9 bases between. The V gene's germline CDR1 is SGHVS and CDR2 FNYEAQ. The CDR3 loop is CASSLNRQQETQYF. The DNA for the CDR3 is TGTGCCAGCAGCTTAAATAGACAGCAAGAGACCCAGTACTTC.

This clonotype was detected ten times or more. The genes are TRBV24-1 and TRBJ2-1; 8 bases are shared with TRBD1. Germline V gene lookup returns CDR1 KGHDR and CDR2 SFDVKD. The CDR3 loop spans 14 amino acids. V trimming: 9 bases; J trimming: 2 bases; junction bases outside the gene matches: 5. CDR3 residues: CATGGDRTYNEQFF. The CDR3 coding sequence is TGTGCCACCGGAGGGGACAGGACCTACAATGAGCAGTTCTTC.

The table lists this clonotype with many counts. The gene calls are TRBV28 and TRBJ2-2; no definite D call. This CDR3 spans 15 amino acids. Germline CDR1 MDHEN, CDR2 SYDVKM. The V and J ends lost 6 bases and 4 bases respectively, with 15 bases between them. The CDR3 bases are TGTGCCAGCAGGGGTGGGCTCTGGATCACCGGGGAGCTGTTTTTT. Residues: CASRGGLWITGELFF.

This clonotype was counted at least ten times. This chain connects TRBV20-1 to TRBJ2-1; 10 bases are shared with TRBD2. The V gene's germline CDR1 is DFQATT and CDR2 SNEGSKA (reference sequence). V lost 1 base to trimming and J lost 3 bases; unmatched junction nucleotides: 3. The CDR3 totals 15 residues. The CDR3 DNA reads as TGCAGTGCTAGAGGGACTAGCGGCTTCTACAATGAGCAGTTCTTC. This codes for CSARGTSGFYNEQFF.

This clonotype was seen ten or more times. The rearrangement joins TRBV20-1 to TRBJ1-5; D may be TRBD1 (5 bases). The germline gives CDR1 DFQATT, CDR2 SNEGSKA (reference sequence). Trimming removed 1 base at V and 7 bases at J, with 14 bases between. CDR3 length equals 14 residues. The chain's CDR3 is CSARVGHVRQPQHF. CDR3 sequence (DNA): TGCAGTGCTAGAGTTGGACATGTACGGCAGCCCCAGCATTTT.

This clonotype turned up a few times. The chain carries TRBV5-1 and TRBJ2-2; 9 nucleotides align to TRBD1. The CDR3 covers 16 residues. Germline V gives CDR1 SGHRS, CDR2 YFSETQ. The junction had 4 bases not matched to a gene; V was cut back by 0 bases and J by 4 bases. The CDR3 here is CASSLEGQGFTGELFF. In nucleotides, the CDR3 is TGCGCCAGCAGCTTGGAGGGACAGGGCTTCACCGGGGAGCTGTTTTTT. Looking up the rest from reference TRBV5-1 and TRBJ2-2 gives the full variable domain: KAGVTQTPRYLIKTRGQQVTLSCSPISGHRSVSWYQQTPGQGLQFLFEYFSETQRNKGNFPGRFSGRQFSNSRSEMNVSTLELGDSALYLCASSLEGQGFTGELFFGEGSRLTVL.

A few counts support this clonotype. The V and J genes are TRBV2 and TRBJ2-3; TRBD1 matches at 7 bases. CDR3 length equals 14 residues. Germline V gene sequence: CDR1 SNHLY, CDR2 FYNNEI. Trimming removed 6 bases from V and 5 bases from J; junction bases left unmatched: 8. CDR3 nucleotide sequence: TGTGCCAGCAGACCTCCGACAGGGCAAGATACGCAGTATTTT. Residues: CASRPPTGQDTQYF.

This clonotype has at least ten counts. The chain employs TRBV20-1 and TRBJ1-1, with D hard to call. Germline CDR1 DFQATT, CDR2 SNEGSKA (reference sequence). The V end was cut by 0 bases, the J end by 1 base, with 18 bases between. This CDR3 has 17 residues. The CDR3 nucleotides read TGCAGTGCTAGAGATGTCAGGACGGTGGGGAAGAACACTGAAGCTTTCTTT. Amino acids: CSARDVRTVGKNTEAFF.

This clonotype came up a few times. The chain has TRBV7-2 and TRBJ2-1; TRBD2 is a possible D gene (5 bases). The CDR3 length is 14 residues. Germline assignment: CDR1 SGHTA and CDR2 FQGNSA. V gave up 5 bases and J gave up 9 bases, with 17 bases separating them. In DNA, the CDR3 is TGTGCCAGCAGCCCACAAGGACTGAGGACTGAGCAGTTCTTC. Amino acid sequence: CASSPQGLRTEQFF.

This clonotype was recorded many times. The chain joins TRBV12-3 or TRBV12-4 to TRBJ2-7; D is perhaps TRBD1 (6 bases). The CDR3 length is 13 residues. The V and J ends lost 8 bases and 5 bases respectively, with 16 bases between them. CDR3 sequence (DNA): TGTGCCAGCCGGCTTACAGGGTCCCACGAGCAGTACTTC. Amino acids: CASRLTGSHEQYF.

This clonotype was detected many times. This chain joins TRBV29-1 and TRBJ2-3; unclear D gene. Trimming took off 3 bases at V and 3 bases at J, with 4 bases between the two ends. The CDR3 consists of 11 residues. Germline lookup yields CDR1 SQVTM and CDR2 ANQGSEA. CDR3 amino acids: CSVDWTDTQYF. CDR3 nucleotides: TGCAGCGTTGACTGGACAGATACGCAGTATTTT.

The chain employs TRBV4-2 and TRBJ2-2; the D is unclear. The germline CDR1 and CDR2 sequences are LGHNA and YNFKEQ. CDR3 length: 13 amino acids. Trimming left V 1 base short and J 9 bases short, with 9 bases between. The DNA for the CDR3 is TGTGCCAGCAGCCAAGGTCCCCCAAGGGAGCTGTTTTTT. Translation gives CASSQGPPRELFF.

This clonotype was observed at least ten times. V usage is TRBV27 and J usage is TRBJ2-1, with 12 bases that match TRBD2. Germline V gene sequence: CDR1 MNHEY, CDR2 SMNVEV (reference sequence). V lost 7 bases and J lost 8; bases outside the gene matches: 6. CDR3 size: 14 residues. CDR3 in amino acids: CASKGASGRDEQFF. In nucleotides, the CDR3 is TGTGCCAGCAAGGGGGCTAGCGGGAGGGATGAGCAGTTCTTC.

This clonotype came up many times. This rearrangement joins TRBV11-3 to TRBJ2-2; a possible D gene is TRBD1 (6 bases). Germline lookup yields CDR1 SGHNT and CDR2 YENEEA. The CDR3 has 15 amino acids. V dropped 1 base and J dropped 7 bases, with 13 bases sitting between them. For the CDR3, the DNA is TGTGCCAGCAGCTTAGGGGAGACAGGACTCGGGGAGCTGTTTTTT. Translating gives CASSLGETGLGELFF.

A few counts support this clonotype. This sequence joins TRBV20-1 and TRBJ2-2, with D tentatively TRBD2 (6 bases). The CDR3 runs to 15 residues. V lost 3 bases to trimming and J lost 7 bases, with 18 bases between them. Germline CDR1 and CDR2: DFQATT and SNEGSKA (reference sequence). In DNA form, the CDR3 reads TGCAGTGCTAGTATAAGGGCATCCGGGGGCGGGGAGCTGTTTTTT. It is translated as CSASIRASGGGELFF.

This clonotype was seen at least ten times. This chain connects TRBV20-1 to TRBJ2-7; possible D gene TRBD1, 5 bases. Germline CDR1 reads DFQATT; CDR2 reads SNEGSKA (reference sequence). V dropped 0 bases and J dropped 2 bases, with 14 bases sitting between them. The CDR3 length is 15 residues. CDR3 DNA: TGCAGTGCTAGAGACCACCTTAAACAGGCCTACGAGCAGTACTTC. It yields the protein CSARDHLKQAYEQYF.

This clonotype was observed many times. The chain joins TRBV20-1 to TRBJ1-5; 8 nucleotides line up with TRBD1. V lost 2 bases and J lost 1; bases outside the gene matches: 4. The V gene's germline CDR1 is DFQATT and CDR2 SNEGSKA (reference sequence). This CDR3 has 15 amino acids. CDR3 in amino acids: CSARSTGASNQPQHF. The CDR3 DNA reads TGCAGTGCTAGATCGACAGGGGCGAGCAATCAGCCCCAGCATTTT.

There are many counts of this clonotype. The gene calls are TRBV20-1 and TRBJ2-7; TRBD1 matches at 10 bases. This CDR3 has 14 amino acids. Trimming cost V 4 bases and J 4 bases; bases outside gene matches: 7. Germline-derived CDR1 and CDR2 are DFQATT and SNEGSKA (reference sequence). The CDR3 reads CSAIPDRGWYEQYF. CDR3 DNA: TGCAGTGCTATCCCGGACAGGGGGTGGTACGAGCAGTACTTC.

This clonotype was observed at least ten times. The V and J genes are TRBV11-2 and TRBJ2-3; 9 bases map to TRBD1. The germline CDR1 and CDR2 sequences are SGHAT and FQNNGV. This CDR3 has 18 residues. V was clipped by 7 bases and J by 3 bases; unmatched bases: 17. The CDR3, as DNA: TGTGCCAGCATCGATCACCACAGGGGGCTAGGTGTAACAGATACGCAGTATTTT. Translated, it gives CASIDHHRGLGVTDTQYF.

This clonotype was found many times. V usage is TRBV10-3 and J usage is TRBJ2-1; D not certain. The CDR3 totals 14 residues. Deletions cut 0 bases from V and 10 bases from J, with 13 bases between. The germline gives CDR1 ENHRY, CDR2 SYGVKD. This CDR3 reads CAISESESTGEQFF. The CDR3 DNA reads as TGTGCCATCAGTGAGTCTGAGAGCACGGGCGAGCAGTTCTTC.

This clonotype was counted ten times or more. The chain joins TRBV20-1 to TRBJ2-1; the match to TRBD2 covers 8 bases. This CDR3 has 13 residues. Germline trimming cut 1 base from V and 8 bases from J; bases unmatched to any gene: 4. The germline gives CDR1 DFQATT, CDR2 SNEGSKA (reference sequence). The CDR3 protein is CSARAGGPHEQFF. The CDR3 DNA reads TGCAGTGCTAGAGCGGGGGGGCCCCATGAGCAGTTCTTC.

This clonotype appeared many times. This chain links TRBV20-1 with TRBJ2-6, with D perhaps assigned TRBD1 or TRBD2 (5 bases each). Germline V gives CDR1 DFQATT, CDR2 SNEGSKA (reference sequence). The CDR3 contains 15 residues. V lost 0 bases and J lost 2, with 8 bases in between. As DNA, the CDR3 is TGCAGTGCTAGAGATCGGGGACCTGGGGCCAACGTCCTGACTTTC. This encodes CSARDRGPGANVLTF.

In its sample, this clonotype was seen a few times. The chain is built from TRBV2 and TRBJ2-7; 9 bases are shared with TRBD2. Trimming took 5 bases from V and 0 from J; bases not matched to a gene: 5. Germline loops: CDR1 SNHLY, CDR2 FYNNEI. CDR3 length: 15 residues. CDR3 DNA sequence: TGTGCCAGCAGTACGACTAGCGGCAACTCCTACGAGCAGTACTTC. Protein sequence: CASSTTSGNSYEQYF.

This clonotype was picked up many times. This chain links TRBV2 with TRBJ2-7; 8 bases are shared with TRBD2. Germline assignment: CDR1 SNHLY and CDR2 FYNNEI. Trimming at V came to 5 bases and at J to 1 base, leaving 7 bases not matched to a gene. The CDR3 contains 15 residues. CDR3 coding DNA: TGTGCCAGCAGTTTTGGACTAGCCGAATCCTACGAGCAGTACTTC. Amino acid sequence: CASSFGLAESYEQYF. Full variable domain (outside the CDR3, taken from reference TRBV2 and TRBJ2-7): EPEVTQTPSHQVTQMGQEVILRCVPISNHLYFYWYRQILGQKVEFLVSFYNNEISEKSEIFDDQFSVERPDGSNFTLKIRSTKLEDSAMYFCASSFGLAESYEQYFGPGTRLTVT.

This clonotype has at least ten counts. This chain uses TRBV24-1 with TRBJ2-3; D is undetermined. In germline, CDR1 is KGHDR, CDR2 SFDVKD. CDR3 size: 15 residues. The V end was cut by 3 bases, the J end by 6 bases, with 15 bases between. The DNA for the CDR3 is TGTGCCACCAGTGATCCCCTCGAGCTCAAGGATACGCAGTATTTT. It yields the protein CATSDPLELKDTQYF.